The clone carrying this T cell receptor beta chain has a handful of counts. Generated by immunoSEQ multiplex PCR, the TCRdb table keeps only in-frame clones and is missing some. The sample lists 15,000 to 20,000 clones, about 90% occurring once. This record belongs to a study of chemoradiotherapy in HPV16-positive cancers. The ends lost 5 bases at V and 2 bases at J; junction bases unmatched: 12. CDR1 is MDHEN and CDR2 is SYDVKM in the germline V gene. The CDR3 length is 17 residues. The sequence derives from a human donor with HPV-associated anogenital cancer. This rearrangement joins TRBV28 to TRBJ1-3; 7 bases are shared with TRBD1. The source material was blood, sampled from a patient who underwent chemoradiotherapy. In nucleotides, the CDR3 is TGTGCCAGCAGTCTTCCTCGACAGGGAATTGCTGGAAACACCATATATTTT. This encodes CASSLPRQGIAGNTIYF. Complete variable domain (other parts from reference TRBV28 and TRBJ1-3): DVKVTQSSRYLVKRTGEKVFLECVQDMDHENMFWYRQDPGLGLRLIYFSYDVKMKEKGDIPEGYSVSREKKERFSLILESASTNQTSMYLCASSLPRQGIAGNTIYFGEGSWLTVV.